The 21 T cell receptor beta chains presented below share a single source sample, sequenced in a study of control samples from healthy donors and cancer patients. Profiled with immunoSEQ multiplex PCR; TCRdb holds only in-frame clones, not every one. This table has about 170,000 clones, 75% to 95% appearing once. Input material: blood. All receptors come from a middle-aged woman in good health.

This chain joins TRBV5-1 and TRBJ2-2; TRBD1 agrees at 8 bases. This CDR3 is 14 amino acids long. Germline assignment: CDR1 SGHRS and CDR2 YFSETQ. Trimming removed 7 bases from V and 0 bases from J; junction bases left unmatched: 2. The CDR3 DNA reads as TGCGCCAGCCAGGGGGCCACGAACACCGGGGAGCTGTTTTTT. It encodes CASQGATNTGELFF.

The chain carries TRBV29-1 and TRBJ1-2; 8 bases match TRBD1. Per the germline V gene, CDR1 is SQVTM and CDR2 is ANQGSEA. The CDR3 is made up of 20 amino acids. V lost 0 bases, J lost 1 base, and 19 bases stayed unmatched. This CDR3 is CSVEDLSSQGGRIFNYGYTF. The CDR3 nucleotides read TGCAGCGTTGAAGATCTTAGTTCACAGGGGGGACGGATTTTTAACTATGGCTACACCTTC.

The chain employs TRBV7-9 and TRBJ2-7; D remains unclear. Germline loops: CDR1 SEHNR, CDR2 FQNEAQ (reference sequence). CDR3 size: 11 residues. Trimming removed 5 bases from V and 7 bases from J, with 9 bases in between. The CDR3: CASSPVGEQYF. The CDR3 DNA reads TGTGCCAGCAGCCCAGTCGGGGAGCAGTACTTC. Drawing the rest from reference TRBV7-9 and TRBJ2-7, the complete variable domain is DTGVSQNPRHKITKRGQNVTFRCDPISEHNRLYWYRQTLGQGPEFLTYFQNEAQLEKSRLLSDRFSAERPKGSFSTLEIQRTEQGDSAMYLCASSPVGEQYFGPGTRLTVT.

The rearrangement joins TRBV5-1 to TRBJ1-1; 7 nucleotides line up with TRBD1. V dropped 0 bases and J dropped 3; count of bases not matched to a gene: 5. CDR3 length: 15 amino acids. The germline gives CDR1 SGHRS, CDR2 YFSETQ. The CDR3 sequence: CASSLGDSLDTEAFF. DNA of the CDR3: TGCGCCAGCAGCTTGGGGGACAGCTTAGACACTGAAGCTTTCTTT.

The chain combines TRBV10-2 with TRBJ2-7; 9 positions match TRBD2. CDR3 length equals 15 residues. After removal of 7 bases from V and 2 bases from J, the junction contained 9 bases not matched to a gene. From germline, CDR1 is WSHSY and CDR2 SAAADI. The CDR3 region is CASTGLAGGAYEQYF. DNA for the CDR3: TGCGCCAGCACGGGACTAGCAGGGGGGGCCTACGAGCAGTACTTC.

The chain carries TRBV2 and TRBJ2-5, with 7 bases lining up with TRBD2. The CDR3 covers 15 residues. The junction had 11 bases not matched to a gene; V was cut back by 7 bases and J by 3 bases. Germline CDR1 reads SNHLY; CDR2 reads FYNNEI. In nucleotides, the CDR3 is TGTGCCAGCATAATCGGGGGGATAGAAAAAGAGACCCAGTACTTC. This encodes CASIIGGIEKETQYF.

The chain uses TRBV5-4 and TRBJ1-1, with D perhaps TRBD1 (5 bases). The CDR3 is made up of 15 amino acids. Germline V gives CDR1 SGHNT, CDR2 YYREEE (reference sequence). V was shortened by 4 bases and J by 3 bases, with 16 bases between the two germline ends. CDR3 protein: CASSTDVGEDTEAFF. CDR3 nucleotides: TGTGCCAGCAGCACTGATGTGGGGGAGGACACTGAAGCTTTCTTT.

The chain is built from TRBV28 and TRBJ2-3; TRBD2 agrees at 11 bases. Germline-derived CDR1 and CDR2 are MDHEN and SYDVKM. V shed 8 bases and J 6 bases; nucleotides not matched to a gene: 10. The CDR3 has 15 residues. The CDR3 nucleotides read TGTGCCAGCGGCCAGATAGCGGGGGGGCCGGATACGCAGTATTTT. The encoded protein is CASGQIAGGPDTQYF.

This chain joins TRBV5-1 and TRBJ1-4; 8 nucleotides agree with TRBD1. From germline, CDR1 is SGHRS and CDR2 YFSETQ. V was pared by 4 bases and J by 7 bases, with 9 bases of the junction left unmatched. CDR3 length: 15 residues. The CDR3 loop reads CASSANTGGSEKLFF. The CDR3 DNA is TGCGCCAGCAGCGCTAACACAGGGGGTTCTGAAAAACTGTTTTTT.

The chain combines TRBV19 with TRBJ2-3; no reliable D call. Looked up from germline, CDR1 is LNHDA and CDR2 is SQIVND (reference sequence). This CDR3 contains 13 residues. Trimming left V 4 bases short and J 5 bases short, with 10 bases between. In DNA form, the CDR3 reads TGTGCCAGTAGTACCCCCCTAGGAGATACGCAGTATTTT. Amino acids: CASSTPLGDTQYF.

Remarks on this clone: The junction departs from germline at one end; a sequencing error may be responsible. This chain uses TRBV2 with TRBJ2-1, with 9 positions matching TRBD1. Germline CDR1 SNHLY, CDR2 FYNNEI. CDR3 size: 18 residues. The CDR3 reads CASSEFGTGLPYYNEQFF. In DNA, the CDR3 is TGTGCCAGTAGTGAATTTGGGACAGGGCTCCCTTACTACAATGAGCAGTTCTTC.

The rearrangement links TRBV5-8 to TRBJ1-5; possible D gene TRBD1, 5 bases. CDR1 SGHTS and CDR2 YDEGEE come from the germline V gene. V lost 0 bases and J 8 bases, leaving 15 bases between the germline ends. The CDR3 has 15 residues. This chain's CDR3 is CASSLGQGVMEPQHF. The CDR3 DNA reads TGTGCCAGCAGCTTGGGGCAGGGTGTAATGGAGCCCCAGCATTTT. Variable domain in full (rest from reference TRBV5-8 and TRBJ1-5): EAGVTQSPTHLIKTRGQQATLRCSPISGHTSVYWYQQALGLGLQFLLWYDEGEERNRGNFPPRFSGRQFPNYSSELNVNALELEDSALYLCASSLGQGVMEPQHFGDGTRLSIL.

The chain has TRBV5-1 and TRBJ1-5; D is unresolved. This CDR3 is 13 amino acids long. V gave up 3 bases and J gave up 5 bases, with 9 bases separating them. Germline values: CDR1 SGHRS, CDR2 YFSETQ. The CDR3 DNA reads as TGCGCCAGCAGCTCAGACCAAGATCAGCCCCAGCATTTT. Encoded protein: CASSSDQDQPQHF.

The CDR3 loop is CASSETGRYGYTF. The CDR3 bases are TGTGCCAGCAGTGAGACAGGGCGCTATGGCTACACCTTC. The chain joins TRBV6-1 to TRBJ1-2, with TRBD1 identical over 7 bases. Germline lookup yields CDR1 MNHNS and CDR2 SASEGT. CDR3 length equals 13 residues. Losses at the gene ends were 3 bases for V and 4 bases for J; bases not matched to a gene: 2.

The chain has TRBV29-1 and TRBJ2-2; D remains ambiguous. Germline lookup yields CDR1 SQVTM and CDR2 ANQGSEA. The CDR3 has 12 amino acids. Trimming took 4 bases from V and 4 from J, leaving 7 bases between them. The chain's CDR3 is CSVGHFTGELFF. For the CDR3, the DNA is TGCAGCGTTGGACATTTCACCGGGGAGCTGTTTTTT.

The gene calls are TRBV5-1 and TRBJ1-1, with TRBD1 as a possible D gene (6 bases). V was clipped by 7 bases and J by 1 base, with 20 bases between them. In germline, CDR1 is SGHRS, CDR2 YFSETQ. CDR3 length equals 16 residues. The CDR3: CASGQSRGGANTEAFF. In DNA, the CDR3 is TGCGCCAGCGGGCAAAGCCGAGGGGGAGCGAACACTGAAGCTTTCTTT.

This chain joins TRBV5-1 and TRBJ2-7; 7 nucleotides agree with TRBD1. J gave up 0 bases and V 1 base, and 10 bases lay outside the gene matches. Germline lookup yields CDR1 SGHRS and CDR2 YFSETQ. This CDR3 contains 17 residues. As DNA, the CDR3 is TGCGCCAGCAGCTTGTCCCCGGGACAGTTGAGCTCCTACGAGCAGTACTTC. This gives the protein CASSLSPGQLSSYEQYF. The whole variable domain, remainder taken from reference TRBV5-1 and TRBJ2-7, is KAGVTQTPRYLIKTRGQQVTLSCSPISGHRSVSWYQQTPGQGLQFLFEYFSETQRNKGNFPGRFSGRQFSNSRSEMNVSTLELGDSALYLCASSLSPGQLSSYEQYFGPGTRLTVT.

The chain joins TRBV5-1 to TRBJ2-1, with TRBD2 as a possible D gene (6 bases). V lost 0 bases and J lost 12, with 10 bases in between. CDR3 size: 12 residues. Germline V gene lookup returns CDR1 SGHRS and CDR2 YFSETQ. CDR3 DNA: TGCGCCAGCAGCTTGGACGGGGGTGGGCAGTTCTTC. Protein sequence: CASSLDGGGQFF.

This rearrangement joins TRBV6-2 or TRBV6-3 to TRBJ1-5; tentatively, D is TRBD1 (6 bases). This CDR3 is built from 17 residues. Trimming cost V 4 bases and J 0 bases, with 16 bases left between them. The germline V gene encodes CDR1 MNHEY and CDR2 SVGEGT. CDR3 in amino acids: CASSSTGLGYSNQPQHF. In DNA form, the CDR3 reads TGTGCCAGCAGTTCTACAGGGTTGGGGTATAGCAATCAGCCCCAGCATTTT.

This chain connects TRBV19 to TRBJ1-5; 11 bases are a match to TRBD1. Germline V gene lookup returns CDR1 LNHDA and CDR2 SQIVND (reference sequence). The J segment lost 4 bases and the V segment lost 9 bases, leaving 11 bases of the junction unmatched. The CDR3 sequence is 16 residues long. This CDR3 reads CASLGQGAVRNQPQHF. The CDR3 nucleotides are TGTGCCAGCCTTGGACAGGGGGCTGTTAGGAATCAGCCCCAGCATTTT.

The chain combines TRBV4-1 with TRBJ1-3; D remains ambiguous. Germline V lookup: CDR1 MGHRA, CDR2 YSYEKL. This CDR3 comprises 15 residues. Trimming cost V 0 bases and J 1 base, with 7 bases left between them. This chain's CDR3 is CASSQEGGSGNTIYF. DNA of the CDR3: TGCGCCAGCAGCCAAGAAGGCGGTTCTGGAAACACCATATATTTT.